This TCR beta chain was observed in a study of control samples from healthy donors and cancer patients. Assay: immunoSEQ multiplex PCR; the TCRdb copy retains only in-frame clones and omits some. The table lists 120,000 or so clones, 87% of them singletons. V shed 4 bases, J shed 1 base, and the junction held 5 bases outside the gene matches. This CDR3 is 15 amino acids long. The germline V gene encodes CDR1 KGHDR and CDR2 SFDVKD. The chain links TRBV24-1 to TRBJ1-1, with 7 bases matching TRBD1. Source material: blood. The clonotype was recovered from a man aged 40-49 years in good health. Written as DNA, the CDR3 is TGTGCCACCAGTGAAATAGACAGGGAGAACACTGAAGCTTTCTTT. The encoded protein is CATSEIDRENTEAFF.